A single sample is the source of the 11 T cell receptor beta chains below, sequenced in a study of long-term antiretroviral therapy in people with HIV (dated by TCRdb to between 2021 and 2023). The immunoSEQ hsTCRB v3.0 assay was used at survey level resolution for TRB variable region sequencing. TCRdb took this table from immuneACCESS and kept in-frame rearrangements with V and J called. Such tables lack part of the clones; where checked against another copy, unresolved V genes explain under half of the gap, and the rest is unexplained. The sample contains about 21,000 clones, 79% of them found a single time. The leading ten clones occupy around 9% of the sample. This sample comprised unsorted PBMCs, obtained 4.1 years after starting antiretroviral therapy. The origin of the receptors is a woman between 35 and 50 years old with HIV.

CDR3 bases: TGTGCCAGCAGTTTGGAACAAGAGACCCAGTACTTC. This codes for CASSLEQETQYF. The genes are TRBV28 and TRBJ2-5, with D hard to call. The length of the CDR3 is 12 residues. Per the germline V gene, CDR1 is MDHEN and CDR2 is SYDVKM. With 3 bases removed from V and 2 bases from J, the gap between germline ends came to 4 bases.

The rearrangement joins TRBV7-6 to TRBJ2-2; D gene uncertain. Trimming stripped 1 base from V and 6 bases from J, with 6 bases between. This CDR3 contains 13 residues. Germline V gives CDR1 SGHVS, CDR2 FNYEAQ. The CDR3 spells CASSLGYPGELFF. CDR3 in DNA: TGTGCCAGCAGCTTAGGGTATCCCGGGGAGCTGTTTTTT.

V is TRBV4-2 and J is TRBJ1-2; no firm D call. V was cut by 2 bases and J by 6 bases, with 19 bases left in between. Germline V gives CDR1 LGHNA, CDR2 YNFKEQ. The CDR3 consists of 16 residues. This CDR3 reads CASSQTEGAEYDGYTF. CDR3 DNA: TGTGCCAGCAGCCAAACTGAAGGTGCCGAATACGATGGCTACACCTTC.

This clone was seen a few times. The sample carries other DNA sequences with the same CDR3. The chain carries TRBV5-1 and TRBJ1-1, with D maybe TRBD1 (6 bases). Germline CDR1 is SGHRS and CDR2 is YFSETQ. The germline V and J ends were trimmed by 3 bases and 2 bases, with 11 bases remaining between them. This CDR3 has 14 amino acids. The CDR3: CASSSRTANTEAFF. DNA for the CDR3: TGCGCCAGCAGCTCTAGGACAGCTAACACTGAAGCTTTCTTT.

The chain joins TRBV6-6 to TRBJ2-1; D remains ambiguous. This CDR3 comprises 15 residues. The germline gives CDR1 MNHNY, CDR2 SVGAGI (reference sequence). The ends were cut back, 2 bases at V and 2 bases at J, with 10 bases in the middle. CDR3 amino acids: CASSYGSSAYNEQFF. Here the CDR3 DNA reads TGTGCCAGCAGTTACGGTTCCTCGGCCTACAATGAGCAGTTCTTC.

This chain links TRBV25-1 with TRBJ2-7; no clear D. The CDR3 is 11 residues long. Trimming took off 6 bases at V and 4 bases at J, with 7 bases between the two ends. Germline V gene data show CDR1 as MGHDK and CDR2 as SYGVNS. In DNA form, the CDR3 reads TGTGCCAGCAGGAGTTGGTACGAGCAGTACTTC. It specifies CASRSWYEQYF.

The chain combines TRBV4-3 with TRBJ2-1; weak D call: TRBD2 (5 bases). Germline CDR1 and CDR2: LGHNA and YSLEER. V dropped 1 base and J dropped 9 bases, with 16 bases sitting between them. This CDR3 has 15 amino acids. As DNA, the CDR3 is TGCGCCAGCAGCCAAGCGAGCTCGGGGTTCGGTGAGCAGTTCTTC. Translation: CASSQASSGFGEQFF.

CDR3 sequence reads: CASRQLGSYGANVLTF. In DNA, the CDR3 is TGTGCCAGCAGACAACTCGGCTCGTATGGGGCCAACGTCCTGACTTTC. J is TRBJ2-6 and V is TRBV27; no reliable D call. V shed 6 bases and J shed 3 bases, with 15 bases lying between them. In germline, CDR1 is MNHEY, CDR2 SMNVEV (reference sequence). This CDR3 has 16 residues.

The rearrangement links TRBV19 to TRBJ1-5; 11 positions match TRBD1. With 7 bases clipped from V and 5 bases from J, the junction kept 7 bases outside the gene matches. CDR1 is LNHDA and CDR2 is SQIVND in the germline V gene (reference sequence). The length of the CDR3 is 15 residues. The CDR3 coding sequence is TGTGCCAGTACTGACGGACAGGGGGCTCATCAGCCCCAGCATTTT. The encoded protein is CASTDGQGAHQPQHF.

Only a few counts were recorded for this clone. The V call is TRBV5-3, the J call TRBJ1-2; 9 bases agree with TRBD1. TRBV5-3 is given ORF status, its function remaining uncertain. The CDR3 length is 14 residues. The V and J ends lost 1 base and 6 bases, in that order; junction bases with no gene match: 4. In nucleotides, the CDR3 is TGTGCCAGAAGCTTGAAGGGACAGGGTCATGGCTACACCTTC. It translates to CARSLKGQGHGYTF.

This clone was detected only a few times. This chain links TRBV12-5 with TRBJ2-1; D is ambiguous. V lost 5 bases and J 2 bases, leaving 10 bases between the germline ends. The germline CDR1 and CDR2 sequences are LGHNT and FRNRAP. This CDR3 is built from 14 residues. The CDR3 DNA sequence: TGTGCTAGTGGTCCCCCAAATACCTACAATGAGCAGTTCTTC. Residues: CASGPPNTYNEQFF.